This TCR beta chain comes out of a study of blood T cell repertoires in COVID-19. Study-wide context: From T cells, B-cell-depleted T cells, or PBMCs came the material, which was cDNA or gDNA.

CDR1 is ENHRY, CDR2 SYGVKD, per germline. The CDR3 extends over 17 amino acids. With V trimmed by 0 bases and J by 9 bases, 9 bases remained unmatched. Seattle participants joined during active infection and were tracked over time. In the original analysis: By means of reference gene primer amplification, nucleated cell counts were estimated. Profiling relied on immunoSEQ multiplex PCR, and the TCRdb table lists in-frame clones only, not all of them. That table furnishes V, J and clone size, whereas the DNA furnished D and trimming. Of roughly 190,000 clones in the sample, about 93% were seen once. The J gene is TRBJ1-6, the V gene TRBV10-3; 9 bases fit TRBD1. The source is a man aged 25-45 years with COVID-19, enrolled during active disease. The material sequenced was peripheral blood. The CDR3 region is CAISESLDRGRGSPLHF. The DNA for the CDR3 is TGTGCCATCAGTGAGTCTTTAGACAGGGGGAGGGGTTCACCCCTCCACTTT.